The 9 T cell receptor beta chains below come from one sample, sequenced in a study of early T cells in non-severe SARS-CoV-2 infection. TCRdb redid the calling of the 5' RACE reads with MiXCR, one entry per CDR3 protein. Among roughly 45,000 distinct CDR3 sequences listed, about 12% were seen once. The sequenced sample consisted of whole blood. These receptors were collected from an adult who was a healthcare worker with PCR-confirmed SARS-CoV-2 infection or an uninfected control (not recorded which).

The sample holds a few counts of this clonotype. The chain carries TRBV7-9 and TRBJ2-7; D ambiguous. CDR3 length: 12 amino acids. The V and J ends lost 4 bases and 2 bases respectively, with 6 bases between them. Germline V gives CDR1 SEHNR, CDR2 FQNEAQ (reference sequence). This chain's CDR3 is CASSSRAYEQYF. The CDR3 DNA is TGTGCCAGCAGCTCACGGGCCTACGAGCAGTACTTC. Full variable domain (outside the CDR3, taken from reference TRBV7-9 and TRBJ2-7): DTGVSQNPRHKITKRGQNVTFRCDPISEHNRLYWYRQTLGQGPEFLTYFQNEAQLEKSRLLSDRFSAERPKGSFSTLEIQRTEQGDSAMYLCASSSRAYEQYFGPGTRLTVT.

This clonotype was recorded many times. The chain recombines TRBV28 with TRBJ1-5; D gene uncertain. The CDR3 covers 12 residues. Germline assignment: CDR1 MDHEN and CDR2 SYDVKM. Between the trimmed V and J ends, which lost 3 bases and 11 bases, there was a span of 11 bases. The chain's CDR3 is CASSFPLRAQHF. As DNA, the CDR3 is TGTGCCAGCAGTTTCCCCCTGAGAGCCCAGCATTTT.

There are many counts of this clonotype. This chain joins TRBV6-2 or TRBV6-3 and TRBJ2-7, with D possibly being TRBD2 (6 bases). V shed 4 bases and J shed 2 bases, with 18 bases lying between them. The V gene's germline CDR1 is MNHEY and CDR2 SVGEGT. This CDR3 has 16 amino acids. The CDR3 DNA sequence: TGTGCCAGCAGTTCCCCTTCCGGGAGCCTTACCTACGAGCAGTACTTC. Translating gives CASSSPSGSLTYEQYF.

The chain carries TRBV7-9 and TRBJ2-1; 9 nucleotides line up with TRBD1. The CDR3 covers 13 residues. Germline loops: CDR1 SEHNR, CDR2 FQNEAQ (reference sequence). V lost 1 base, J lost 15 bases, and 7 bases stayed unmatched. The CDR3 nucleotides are TGTGCCAGCAGCTTAGTTACGGGACAGGGTCTGTTCTTC. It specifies CASSLVTGQGLFF.

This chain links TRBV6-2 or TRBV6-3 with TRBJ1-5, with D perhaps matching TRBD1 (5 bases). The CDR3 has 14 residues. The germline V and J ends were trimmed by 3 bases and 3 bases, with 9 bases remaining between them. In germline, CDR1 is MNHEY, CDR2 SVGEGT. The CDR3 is CASSYQGFNQPQHF. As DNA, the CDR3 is TGTGCCAGCAGTTATCAGGGTTTCAATCAGCCCCAGCATTTT.

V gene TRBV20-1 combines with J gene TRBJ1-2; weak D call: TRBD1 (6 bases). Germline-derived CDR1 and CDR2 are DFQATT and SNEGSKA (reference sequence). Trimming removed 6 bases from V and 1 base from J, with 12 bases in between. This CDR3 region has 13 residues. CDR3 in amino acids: CSARGSDNYGYTF. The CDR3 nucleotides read TGCAGTGCAAGGGGGTCGGATAACTATGGCTACACCTTC.

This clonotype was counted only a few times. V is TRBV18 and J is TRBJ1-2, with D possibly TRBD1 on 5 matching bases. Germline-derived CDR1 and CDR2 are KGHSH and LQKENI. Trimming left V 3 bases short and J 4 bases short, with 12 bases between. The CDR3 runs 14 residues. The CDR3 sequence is CASSPSTDLYGYTF. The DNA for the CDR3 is TGTGCCAGCTCACCGTCGACAGACCTCTATGGCTACACCTTC.

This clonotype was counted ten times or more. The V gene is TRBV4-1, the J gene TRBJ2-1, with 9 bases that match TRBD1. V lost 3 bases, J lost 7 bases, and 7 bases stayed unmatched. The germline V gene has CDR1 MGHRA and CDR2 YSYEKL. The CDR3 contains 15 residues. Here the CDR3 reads CASSQDRGIGNEQFF. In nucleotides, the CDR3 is TGCGCCAGCAGCCAGGACAGGGGAATAGGAAATGAGCAGTTCTTC.

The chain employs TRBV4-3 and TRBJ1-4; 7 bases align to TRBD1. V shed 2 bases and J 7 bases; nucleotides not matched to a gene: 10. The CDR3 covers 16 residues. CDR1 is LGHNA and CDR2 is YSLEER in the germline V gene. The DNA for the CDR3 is TGCGCCAGCAGCCAATCCCTGACAGGGTCAGGTGAAAAACTGTTTTTT. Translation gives CASSQSLTGSGEKLFF.